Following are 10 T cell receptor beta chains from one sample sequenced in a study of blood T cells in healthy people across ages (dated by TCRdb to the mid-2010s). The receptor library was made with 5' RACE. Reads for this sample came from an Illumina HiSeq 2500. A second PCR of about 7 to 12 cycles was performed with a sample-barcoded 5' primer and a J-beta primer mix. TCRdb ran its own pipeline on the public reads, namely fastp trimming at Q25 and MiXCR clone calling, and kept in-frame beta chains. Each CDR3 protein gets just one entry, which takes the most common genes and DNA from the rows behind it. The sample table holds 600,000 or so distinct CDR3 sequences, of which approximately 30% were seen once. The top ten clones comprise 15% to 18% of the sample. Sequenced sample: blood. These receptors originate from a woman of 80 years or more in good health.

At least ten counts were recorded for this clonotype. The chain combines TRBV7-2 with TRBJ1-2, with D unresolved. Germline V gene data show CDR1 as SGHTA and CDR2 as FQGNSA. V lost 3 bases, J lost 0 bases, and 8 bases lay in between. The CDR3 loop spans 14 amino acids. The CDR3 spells CASSFGPSNYGYTF. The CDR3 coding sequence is TGTGCCAGCAGCTTCGGGCCATCTAACTATGGCTACACCTTC.

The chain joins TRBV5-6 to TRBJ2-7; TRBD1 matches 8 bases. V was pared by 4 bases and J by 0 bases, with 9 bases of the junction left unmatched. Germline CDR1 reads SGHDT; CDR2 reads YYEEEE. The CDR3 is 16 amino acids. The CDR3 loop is CASSPSRGRLSYEQYF. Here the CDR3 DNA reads TGTGCCAGCAGCCCGAGCAGGGGGCGCCTCTCCTACGAGCAGTACTTC.

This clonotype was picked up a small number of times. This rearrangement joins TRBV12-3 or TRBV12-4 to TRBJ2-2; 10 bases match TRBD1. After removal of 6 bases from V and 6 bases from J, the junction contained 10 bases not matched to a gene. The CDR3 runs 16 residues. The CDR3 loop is CASREVTGGRSGELFF. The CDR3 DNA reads TGTGCCAGCAGAGAGGTGACAGGGGGCCGATCCGGGGAGCTGTTTTTT.

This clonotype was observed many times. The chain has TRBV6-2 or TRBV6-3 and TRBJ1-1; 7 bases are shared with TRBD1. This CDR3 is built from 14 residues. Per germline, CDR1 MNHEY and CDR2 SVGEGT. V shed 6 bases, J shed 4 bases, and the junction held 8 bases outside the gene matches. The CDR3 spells CASSSNRGSTEAFF. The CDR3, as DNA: TGTGCCAGCAGCTCCAACAGGGGTAGCACTGAAGCTTTCTTT.

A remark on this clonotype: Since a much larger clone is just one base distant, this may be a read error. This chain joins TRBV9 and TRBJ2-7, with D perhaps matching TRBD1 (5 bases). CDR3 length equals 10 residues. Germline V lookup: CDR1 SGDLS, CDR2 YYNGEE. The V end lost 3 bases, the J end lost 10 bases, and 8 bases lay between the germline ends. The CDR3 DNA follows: TGTGCCAGCAGCGGCAGGGATCAGTACTTC. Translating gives CASSGRDQYF.

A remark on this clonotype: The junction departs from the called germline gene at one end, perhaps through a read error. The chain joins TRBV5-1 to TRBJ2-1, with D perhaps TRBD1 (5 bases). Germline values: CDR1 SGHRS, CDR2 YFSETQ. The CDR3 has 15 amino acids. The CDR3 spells CASSSDTRSYNEQFF. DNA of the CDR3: TGTGCCAGCAGCTCGGACACACGCTCCTACAATGAGCAGTTCTTC.

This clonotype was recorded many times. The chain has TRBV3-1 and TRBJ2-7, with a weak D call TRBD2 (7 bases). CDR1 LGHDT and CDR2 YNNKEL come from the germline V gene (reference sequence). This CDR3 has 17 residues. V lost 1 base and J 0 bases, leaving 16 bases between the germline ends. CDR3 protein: CASSQGAGRGPSYEQYF. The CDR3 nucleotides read TGTGCCAGCAGCCAAGGCGCAGGGCGGGGGCCCTCCTACGAGCAGTACTTC.

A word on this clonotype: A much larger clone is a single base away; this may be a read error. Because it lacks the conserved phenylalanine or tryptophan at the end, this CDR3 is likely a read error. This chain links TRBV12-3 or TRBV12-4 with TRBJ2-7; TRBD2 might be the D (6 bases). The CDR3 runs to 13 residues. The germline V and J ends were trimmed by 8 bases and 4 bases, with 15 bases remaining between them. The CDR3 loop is CASQRRGPYEQYC. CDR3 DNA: TGTGCCAGCCAGAGGAGGGGTCCATACGAGCAGTACTGC.

The CDR3 here is CASRQDSNLNYGYTF. The CDR3 DNA follows: TGTGCCAGCAGACAGGACAGTAATCTTAACTATGGCTACACCTTC. The V and J genes are TRBV6-6 and TRBJ1-2, with D tentatively TRBD1 (6 bases). The CDR3 extends over 15 amino acids. Germline-derived CDR1 and CDR2 are MNHNY and SVGAGI (reference sequence). V was shortened by 6 bases and J by 1 base, with 15 bases between the two germline ends.

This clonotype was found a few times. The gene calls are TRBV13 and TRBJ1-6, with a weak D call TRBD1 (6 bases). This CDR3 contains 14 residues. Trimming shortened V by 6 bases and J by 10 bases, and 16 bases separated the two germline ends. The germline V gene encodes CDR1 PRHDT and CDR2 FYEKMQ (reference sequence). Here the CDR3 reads CASSIVGGSSPLHF. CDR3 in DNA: TGTGCCAGCAGTATAGTCGGGGGCAGCTCACCCCTCCACTTT.